This T cell receptor (beta chain) was observed in a study of T cell repertoires in cytomegalovirus infection (dated by TCRdb to the late 2010s). About the full investigation: Donor HLA type was relevant to the analysis, as public TCR beta signatures indicated carriage of CMV infection together with the matching HLA type.

The trim is 8 bases for V and 4 bases for J, with a gap of 14 bases between the germline ends. The germline V gene (reference sequence) supplies CDR1 MNHEY and CDR2 SMNVEV. The CDR3 holds 13 amino acids from the cysteine to the phenylalanine. Only the CDR3 region is kept as DNA, spanning 39 bases read in frame from base 1. Data came from an Illumina HiSeq 1500. The raw public reads went through TCRdb reprocessing: fastp at Q25, MiXCR clone calling, in-frame beta chains kept. Each entry merges the rows of one CDR3 protein and shows their most common DNA and genes. The sample data list about 740,000 distinct CDR3 sequences, and roughly 36% of these were observed just once. Of the sample, 2.8% is held by the ten largest clones. The research as a whole found: In both this cohort and an independent 352-donor cohort, the cumulative frequency of public TCR beta family members distinguished carriers of CMV infection plus the relevant HLA type. The ex vivo response was dominated by HLA-C-restricted CMV-specific TCR beta clonotypes, which also provided the single most frequent clonotype in two of eight donors.

This clonotype has more than one count but fewer than ten. It lacks a known antigen. Per-nucleotide qualities are absent, and no much larger clonotype sits a single base away. The sequencing sample was made of PBMCs. Recombination joined TRBV27 with TRBJ1-2; a weak D assignment points to TRBD1 (5 bases agree). This TCR derives from a human donor in good health (CMV status not recorded). Some clones in this sample may be carry-over from other donors' samples. The CDR3 corresponds to CASGHTYSYGYTF. The DNA is as follows: TGTGCCAGCGGACACACCTACAGCTATGGCTACACCTTC.